These 6 T cell receptor beta chains originate from one sample sequenced in a study of CD8+CD57+ T cells in acquired aplastic anemia. Profiles of TCR beta VDJ and CDR3 were generated from a genomic DNA template. One entry per CDR3 protein results from TCRdb running MiXCR on the reads. The table lists some 140,000 distinct CDR3 sequences, 35% to 50% of them singletons, with 8% to 9% in the top ten. Sequences were obtained from sorted CD4+, CD8+, or CD8+CD57+ T cells (not recorded which) from PBMCs. These receptors all come from a human donor in good health, serving as a control.

This clonotype was picked up many times. The chain employs TRBV9 and TRBJ1-1, with a weak D call TRBD1 (6 bases). The CDR3 covers 13 residues. Trimming left V 0 bases short and J 7 bases short, with 10 bases between. Germline values: CDR1 SGDLS, CDR2 YYNGEE. CDR3 amino acids: CASSVGQGNEAFF. CDR3 nucleotide sequence: TGTGCCAGCAGCGTAGGGCAGGGGAATGAAGCTTTCTTT. The full variable domain, completed using reference TRBV9 and TRBJ1-1, is DSGVTQTPKHLITATGQRVTLRCSPRSGDLSVYWYQQSLDQGLQFLIQYYNGEERAKGNILERFSAQQFPDLHSELNLSSLELGDSALYFCASSVGQGNEAFFGQGTRLTVV.

The chain combines TRBV25-1 with TRBJ2-7, with 9 positions matching TRBD2. The V gene end was trimmed by 2 bases and the J gene end by 3 bases; junction bases not matched to a gene: 8. The CDR3 contains 16 residues. CDR1 MGHDK and CDR2 SYGVNS come from the germline V gene. The DNA of the CDR3 is TGTGCCAGCAGTGAAGAAATTAGCGGGGGTAACTACGAGCAGTACTTC. Residues: CASSEEISGGNYEQYF.

This clonotype has a handful of counts. The chain employs TRBV28 and TRBJ1-4; D remains ambiguous. CDR3 length: 12 residues. Germline loops: CDR1 MDHEN, CDR2 SYDVKM. Trimming cost V 7 bases and J 8 bases, with 11 bases left between them. CDR3 coding DNA: TGTGCCAGCAAGATCGGGGAGGAAAAACTGTTTTTT. This encodes CASKIGEEKLFF.

The chain employs TRBV20-1 and TRBJ2-1; TRBD2 matches at 9 bases. Germline V CDR1 and CDR2: DFQATT, SNEGSKA (reference sequence). The CDR3 runs 17 residues. The V and J ends lost 7 bases and 6 bases, in that order; junction bases with no gene match: 19. This CDR3 is CSGASSPGGRVGNEQFF. The CDR3 DNA is TGCAGTGGTGCCAGCAGCCCAGGCGGGAGGGTCGGCAATGAGCAGTTCTTC.

This clonotype was picked up many times. The V gene is TRBV6-1, the J gene TRBJ2-7; tentative D call: TRBD2 (5 bases). Germline CDR1 and CDR2: MNHNS and SASEGT. The CDR3 contains 15 residues. V was cut by 6 bases and J by 4 bases, with 19 bases left in between. DNA for the CDR3: TGTGCCAGCAGGCGACACCTCCTTCGGGGTTACGAGCAGTACTTC. It yields the protein CASRRHLLRGYEQYF.

This clonotype was recorded only once. The rearrangement links TRBV2 to TRBJ1-1; D perhaps matches TRBD1 (5 bases). The CDR3 totals 12 residues. Germline assignment: CDR1 SNHLY and CDR2 FYNNEI. Trimming left V 10 bases short and J 6 bases short, with 15 bases between. The CDR3 spells CATGAARAEAFF. CDR3 nucleotides: TGTGCCACCGGGGCAGCGCGGGCTGAAGCTTTCTTT.